These 15 T cell receptor beta chains were sequenced from one sample in a study of PD-L1 blockade in urothelial cancer. The assay was immunoSEQ multiplex PCR, and TCRdb's table has in-frame clones only and misses some. This table holds approximately 67,000 clones, approximately 86% found once. Time point reported: pretreatment peripheral blood. Here the sequenced sample was PBMCs, taken around atezolizumab (anti-PD-L1) treatment. These receptors all stem from a man between 60 and 70 years old with urothelial cancer.

The chain links TRBV15 to TRBJ2-1; 7 bases fit TRBD1. Germline V gives CDR1 LNHNV, CDR2 YYDKDF (reference sequence). V lost 0 bases, J lost 2 bases, and 1 base stayed unmatched. The CDR3 is 15 amino acids. CDR3 nucleotides: TGTGCCACCAGCAGAGAAGGGGGCGCCTACAATGAGCAGTTCTTC. Translation gives CATSREGGAYNEQFF.

As regards this clone: A junction end diverges from the germline sequence, so it may reflect a read error. The rearrangement uses TRBV7-7 and TRBJ2-5, with TRBD2 matching over 7 bases. CDR1 and CDR2 from the germline V gene are SSHAT and FNYEAQ (reference sequence). The CDR3 is 13 amino acids. CDR3 residues: CASSVREGETQYF. The CDR3 nucleotides read TGTGCTAGCAGCGTAAGGGAGGGGGAGACCCAGTACTTC.

The CDR3 nucleotides are TGTGCCAGCAGCTTGAGGCGCGGGGGGGCTACAGATACGCAGTATTTT. Translated, it gives CASSLRRGGATDTQYF. The chain is built from TRBV7-2 and TRBJ2-3, with 9 bases matching TRBD2. CDR3 length: 16 amino acids. Unmatched junction bases numbered 7, after V lost 3 bases and J lost 3 bases. The germline V gene has CDR1 SGHTA and CDR2 FQGNSA.

This clone was seen just once. This chain links TRBV7-3 with TRBJ1-1; 7 positions agree with TRBD1. In germline, CDR1 is SGHTA, CDR2 FQGTGA. Losses at the gene ends were 5 bases for V and 2 bases for J; bases not matched to a gene: 2. CDR3 length: 13 residues. The CDR3 DNA reads TGTGCCAGCAGCCACAGGGGTAACACTGAAGCTTTCTTT. This sequence encodes CASSHRGNTEAFF.

The chain combines TRBV19 with TRBJ2-7; 9 bases are a match to TRBD1. The germline V gene encodes CDR1 LNHDA and CDR2 SQIVND (reference sequence). This CDR3 has 15 amino acids. The trim removed 3 bases at V and 6 bases at J, leaving 9 bases unmatched. The CDR3 sequence is CASSIGGDRVGEQYF. The CDR3 DNA follows: TGTGCCAGTAGTATCGGCGGGGACAGGGTTGGCGAGCAGTACTTC.

This sequence joins TRBV4-1 and TRBJ2-3; 7 nucleotides agree with TRBD1. This CDR3 region has 16 residues. V dropped 2 bases and J dropped 1; count of bases not matched to a gene: 6. In germline, CDR1 is MGHRA, CDR2 YSYEKL. In nucleotides, the CDR3 is TGCGCCAGCAGCCAACCTCAGGGGGAAGGCACAGATACGCAGTATTTT. It encodes CASSQPQGEGTDTQYF.

CDR3 region: CASRPSPRGNSPLHF. CDR3 in DNA: TGTGCCAGCAGACCTTCTCCCCGGGGGAATTCACCCCTCCACTTT. J is TRBJ1-6 and V is TRBV6-6; D is possibly TRBD1 (5 bases). The CDR3 spans 15 residues. V gave up 6 bases and J gave up 7 bases, with 16 bases separating them. Germline lookup yields CDR1 MNHNY and CDR2 SVGAGI (reference sequence).

The genes are TRBV6-1 and TRBJ2-5; D remains ambiguous. The CDR3 totals 11 residues. V was cut by 9 bases and J by 1 base, with 6 bases left in between. The germline V gene has CDR1 MNHNS and CDR2 SASEGT. The CDR3 sequence is CASNFQETQYF. The DNA for the CDR3 is TGTGCCAGTAATTTCCAAGAGACCCAGTACTTC.

The rearrangement uses TRBV2 and TRBJ1-1; 9 bases are shared with TRBD1. Germline trimming cut 6 bases from V and 4 bases from J; bases unmatched to any gene: 9. The CDR3 covers 15 residues. The germline gives CDR1 SNHLY, CDR2 FYNNEI. The DNA of the CDR3 is TGTGCCAGCAGAAACAATCCGACAGGGGGCACTGAAGCTTTCTTT. Translating it yields CASRNNPTGGTEAFF.

The V call is TRBV6-5, the J call TRBJ1-2; 8 bases are a match to TRBD1. The CDR3 has 14 residues. Germline CDR1 MNHEY, CDR2 SVGAGI. J was trimmed by 6 bases and V by 6 bases; bases with no gene match: 9. CDR3 protein: CASRTVPGGNGYTF. In DNA form, the CDR3 reads TGTGCCAGCAGGACCGTTCCAGGGGGCAATGGCTACACCTTC.

Details on this clone: At one end, the junction sequence differs from germline, possibly due to a read error. V is TRBV15 and J is TRBJ1-2; 7 nucleotides align to TRBD1. CDR3 size: 14 residues. Germline lookup yields CDR1 LNHNV and CDR2 YYDKDF (reference sequence). The CDR3 nucleotides are TGTGCCACCAGCGGAGACAGGGTTAACTATGGCTACACCTTC. Protein sequence: CATSGDRVNYGYTF.

The genes are TRBV30 and TRBJ2-7, with 7 bases lining up with TRBD1. The trim removed 2 bases at V and 3 bases at J, leaving 7 bases unmatched. The CDR3 runs 14 residues. CDR1 GTSNPN and CDR2 SVGIG come from the germline V gene (reference sequence). The CDR3 protein is CAWSQRQGGYEQYF. The CDR3 coding sequence is TGTGCCTGGAGTCAACGACAGGGCGGCTACGAGCAGTACTTC.

The chain's CDR3 is CASSPGATNEKLFF. The CDR3 region has the DNA TGTGCCAGCTCTCCAGGCGCAACTAATGAAAAACTGTTTTTT. This chain joins TRBV7-6 and TRBJ1-4; D uncertain. CDR1 SGHVS and CDR2 FNYEAQ come from the germline V gene. Trimming cost V 8 bases and J 0 bases, with 10 bases left between them. The CDR3 consists of 14 residues.

The chain carries TRBV2 and TRBJ1-6; D possibly corresponds to TRBD1 (6 bases). V lost 11 bases and J 0 bases, leaving 14 bases between the germline ends. Per the germline V gene, CDR1 is SNHLY and CDR2 is FYNNEI. This CDR3 has 15 residues. In nucleotides, the CDR3 is TGTGCCCTCCAGGACAGAAGCTCCTATAATTCACCCCTCCACTTT. Translated: CALQDRSSYNSPLHF.

In nucleotides, the CDR3 is TGTGCCAGCAGCCCGGGACAGCTTCGGCCCCTCCACTTT. Encoded protein: CASSPGQLRPLHF. The gene calls are TRBV13 and TRBJ1-6, with 7 bases identical to TRBD1. The CDR3 length is 13 residues. V shed 5 bases, J shed 13 bases, and the junction held 8 bases outside the gene matches. Germline V lookup: CDR1 PRHDT, CDR2 FYEKMQ (reference sequence).